The clone carrying this TCR beta chain was detected only once. In the authors' methods: How many nucleated cells were present was estimated from reference gene primer amplification. Repertoires were generated with immunoSEQ multiplex PCR, while TCRdb's copy carries only in-frame clones and drops some. That table furnishes V, J and clone size, whereas the DNA furnished D and trimming. The profile shows 15,000 to 20,000 clones, about 87% of them singletons. The V end lost 3 bases, the J end lost 6 bases, and 17 bases lay between the germline ends. This CDR3 is built from 16 residues. CDR1 and CDR2 (germline): LNHDA, SQIVND (reference sequence). The data were taken from a study of blood T cell repertoires in COVID-19.

The J gene is TRBJ2-2, the V gene TRBV19, with a weak D call TRBD1 (5 bases). Sample: PBMCs or T cells enriched from blood (not recorded which). This sequence originates from a woman aged 25 to 39 who had recovered from COVID-19. CDR3 nucleotides: TGTGCCAGTAGTATGGCAGGGAACCTTTGGGCCGGGGAGCTGTTTTTT. The encoded protein is CASSMAGNLWAGELFF.